This T cell receptor beta chain was captured by sequencing in a study of identical twins. This clonotype was counted only a few times. TCRdb re-called the 5' RACE reads through MiXCR, storing one row per CDR3 protein. The repertoire holds 1.5 million to 2 million distinct CDR3 sequences, with around a third as singletons. Losses at the gene ends were 5 bases for V and 3 bases for J; bases not matched to a gene: 7. Germline CDR1 reads MNHEY; CDR2 reads SVGAGI. The CDR3 loop spans 14 amino acids. This rearrangement joins TRBV6-5 to TRBJ2-7; TRBD1 matches at 7 bases. Sequenced: cord blood. This sequence was found in a newborn girl in good health. The CDR3 DNA sequence: TGTGCCAGCAGTCGCCACAGGGGTGGCTACGAGCAGTACTTC. It codes for CASSRHRGGYEQYF.